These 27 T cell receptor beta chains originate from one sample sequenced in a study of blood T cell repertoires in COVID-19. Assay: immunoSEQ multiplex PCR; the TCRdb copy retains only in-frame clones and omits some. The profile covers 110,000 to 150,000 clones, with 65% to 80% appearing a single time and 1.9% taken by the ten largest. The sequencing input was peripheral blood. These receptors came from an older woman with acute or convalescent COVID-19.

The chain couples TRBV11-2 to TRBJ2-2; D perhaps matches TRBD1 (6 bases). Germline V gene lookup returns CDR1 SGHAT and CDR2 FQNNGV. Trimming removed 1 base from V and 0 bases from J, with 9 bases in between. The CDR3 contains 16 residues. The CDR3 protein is CASSLVSGANTGELFF. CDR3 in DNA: TGTGCCAGCAGCTTAGTGTCAGGGGCGAACACCGGGGAGCTGTTTTTT.

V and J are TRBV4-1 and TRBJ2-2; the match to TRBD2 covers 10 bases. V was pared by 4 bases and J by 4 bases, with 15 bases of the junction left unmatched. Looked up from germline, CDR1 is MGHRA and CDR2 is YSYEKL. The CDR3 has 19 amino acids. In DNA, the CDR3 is TGCGCCAGCAGCCTAAGAGGAGCTAGCGGGAGAATCGGCACCGGGGAGCTGTTTTTT. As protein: CASSLRGASGRIGTGELFF.

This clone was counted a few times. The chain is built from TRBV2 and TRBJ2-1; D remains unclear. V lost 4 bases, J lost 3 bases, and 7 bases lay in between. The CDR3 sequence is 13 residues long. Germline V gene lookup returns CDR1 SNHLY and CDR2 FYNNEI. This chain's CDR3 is CASSGANYNEQFF. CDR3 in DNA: TGTGCCAGCAGTGGGGCTAACTACAATGAGCAGTTCTTC.

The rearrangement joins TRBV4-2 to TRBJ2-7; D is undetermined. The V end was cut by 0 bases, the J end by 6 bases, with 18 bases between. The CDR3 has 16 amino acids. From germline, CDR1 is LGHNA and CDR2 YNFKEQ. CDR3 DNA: TGTGCCAGCAGCCAAGATTGGGTTGTCCCGCGAGGCGAGCAGTACTTC. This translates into CASSQDWVVPRGEQYF.

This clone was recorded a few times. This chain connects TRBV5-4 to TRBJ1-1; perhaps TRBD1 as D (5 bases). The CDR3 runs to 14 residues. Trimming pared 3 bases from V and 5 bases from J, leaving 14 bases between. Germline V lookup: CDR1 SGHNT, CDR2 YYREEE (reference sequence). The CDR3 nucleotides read TGTGCCAGCAGCTGGTCGCAGGGAACGACTGAAGCTTTCTTT. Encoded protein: CASSWSQGTTEAFF.

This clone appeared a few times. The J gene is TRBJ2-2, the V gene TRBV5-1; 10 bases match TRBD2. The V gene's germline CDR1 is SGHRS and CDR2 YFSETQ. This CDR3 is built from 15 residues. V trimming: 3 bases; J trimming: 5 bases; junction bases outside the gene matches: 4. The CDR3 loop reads CASSSSGSGTGELFF. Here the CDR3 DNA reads TGCGCCAGCAGCTCTAGCGGGAGTGGGACCGGGGAGCTGTTTTTT.

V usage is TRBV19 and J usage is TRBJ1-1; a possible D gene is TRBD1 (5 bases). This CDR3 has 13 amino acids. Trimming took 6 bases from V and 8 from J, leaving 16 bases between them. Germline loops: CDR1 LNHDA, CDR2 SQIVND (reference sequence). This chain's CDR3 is CASSLNRLQEAFF. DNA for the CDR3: TGTGCCAGTAGCCTCAACAGGCTGCAAGAAGCTTTCTTT.

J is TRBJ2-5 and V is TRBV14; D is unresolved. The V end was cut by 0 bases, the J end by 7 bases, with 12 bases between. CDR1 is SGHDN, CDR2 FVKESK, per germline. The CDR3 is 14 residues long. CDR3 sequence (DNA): TGTGCCAGCAGCCAAGACCTAGTCGTCGGGACCCAGTACTTC. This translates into CASSQDLVVGTQYF. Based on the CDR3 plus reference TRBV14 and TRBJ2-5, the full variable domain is EAGVTQFPSHSVIEKGQTVTLRCDPISGHDNLYWYRRVMGKEIKFLLHFVKESKQDESGMPNNRFLAERTGGTYSTLKVQPAELEDSGVYFCASSQDLVVGTQYFGPGTRLLVL.

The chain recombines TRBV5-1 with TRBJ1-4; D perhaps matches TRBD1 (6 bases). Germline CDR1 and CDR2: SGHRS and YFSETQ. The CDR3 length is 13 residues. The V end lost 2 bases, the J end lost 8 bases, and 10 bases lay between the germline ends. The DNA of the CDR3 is TGCGCCAGCAGCTTCGGCAGGGGAGAAAAACTGTTTTTT. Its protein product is CASSFGRGEKLFF.

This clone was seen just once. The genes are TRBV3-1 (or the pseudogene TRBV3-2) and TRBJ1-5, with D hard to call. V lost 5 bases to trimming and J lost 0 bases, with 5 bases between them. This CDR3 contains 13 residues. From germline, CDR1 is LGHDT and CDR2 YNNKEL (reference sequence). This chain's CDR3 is CASSLYSNQPQHF. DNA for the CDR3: TGTGCCAGCAGCTTGTATAGCAATCAGCCCCAGCATTTT.

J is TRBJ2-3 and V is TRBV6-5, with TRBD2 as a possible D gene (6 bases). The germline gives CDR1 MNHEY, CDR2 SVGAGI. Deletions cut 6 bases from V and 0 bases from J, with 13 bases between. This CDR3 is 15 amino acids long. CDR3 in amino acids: CASSLIGGSTDTQYF. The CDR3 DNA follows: TGTGCCAGCAGCCTAATCGGGGGTAGCACAGATACGCAGTATTTT.

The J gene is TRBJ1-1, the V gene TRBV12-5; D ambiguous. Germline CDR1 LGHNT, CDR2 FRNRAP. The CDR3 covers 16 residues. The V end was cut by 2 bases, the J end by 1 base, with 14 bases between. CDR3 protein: CASGLSNTPANTEAFF. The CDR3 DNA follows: TGTGCTAGTGGTTTGTCAAACACGCCCGCGAACACTGAAGCTTTCTTT.

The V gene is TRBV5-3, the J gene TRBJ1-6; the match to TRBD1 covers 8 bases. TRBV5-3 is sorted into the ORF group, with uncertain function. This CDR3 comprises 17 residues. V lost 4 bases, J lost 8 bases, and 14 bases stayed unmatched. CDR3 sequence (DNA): TGTGCCAGAAGCCCAAAGGACAGGGTCATCCTTTATTCACCCCTCCACTTT. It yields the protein CARSPKDRVILYSPLHF.

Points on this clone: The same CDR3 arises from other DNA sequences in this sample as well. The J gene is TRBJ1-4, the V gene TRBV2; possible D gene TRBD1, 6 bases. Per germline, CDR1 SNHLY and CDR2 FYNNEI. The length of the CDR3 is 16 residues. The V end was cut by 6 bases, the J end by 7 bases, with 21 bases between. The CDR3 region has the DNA TGTGCCAGCAGCAGCGGACAGACCTTACTAGGTGAAAAACTGTTTTTT. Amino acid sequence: CASSSGQTLLGEKLFF. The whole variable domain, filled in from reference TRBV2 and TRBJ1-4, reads EPEVTQTPSHQVTQMGQEVILRCVPISNHLYFYWYRQILGQKVEFLVSFYNNEISEKSEIFDDQFSVERPDGSNFTLKIRSTKLEDSAMYFCASSSGQTLLGEKLFFGSGTQLSVL.

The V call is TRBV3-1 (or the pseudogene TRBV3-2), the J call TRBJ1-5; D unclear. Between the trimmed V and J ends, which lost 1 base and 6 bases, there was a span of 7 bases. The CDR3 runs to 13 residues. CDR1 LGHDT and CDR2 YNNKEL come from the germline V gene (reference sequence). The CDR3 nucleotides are TGTGCCAGCAGCCAAGTTCCCAGTCAGCCCCAGCATTTT. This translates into CASSQVPSQPQHF.

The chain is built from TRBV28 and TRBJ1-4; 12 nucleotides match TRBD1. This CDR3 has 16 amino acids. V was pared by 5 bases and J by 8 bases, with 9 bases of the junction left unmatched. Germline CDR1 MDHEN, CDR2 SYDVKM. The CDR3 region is CASSPGTGGMYEKLFF. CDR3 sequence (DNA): TGTGCCAGCAGTCCCGGGACAGGGGGCATGTACGAAAAACTGTTTTTT.

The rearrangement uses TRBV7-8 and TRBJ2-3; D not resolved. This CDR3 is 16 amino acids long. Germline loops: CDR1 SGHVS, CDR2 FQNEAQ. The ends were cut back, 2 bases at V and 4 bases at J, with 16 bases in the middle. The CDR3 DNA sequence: TGTGCCAGCAGCTTATTAAGCTTAGATCGATCAGATACGCAGTATTTT. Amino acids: CASSLLSLDRSDTQYF.

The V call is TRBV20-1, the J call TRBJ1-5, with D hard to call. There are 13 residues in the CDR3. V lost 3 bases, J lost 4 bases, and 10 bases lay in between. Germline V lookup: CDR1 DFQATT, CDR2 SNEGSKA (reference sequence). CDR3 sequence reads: CSASSGMNQPQHF. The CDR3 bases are TGCAGTGCTAGTTCGGGAATGAATCAGCCCCAGCATTTT.

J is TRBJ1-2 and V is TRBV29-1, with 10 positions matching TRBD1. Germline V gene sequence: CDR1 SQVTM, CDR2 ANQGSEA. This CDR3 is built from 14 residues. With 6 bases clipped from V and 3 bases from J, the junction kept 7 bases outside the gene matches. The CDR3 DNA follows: TGCAGCGTCACCGGGACAGGGGCGGACTATGGCTACACCTTC. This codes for CSVTGTGADYGYTF.

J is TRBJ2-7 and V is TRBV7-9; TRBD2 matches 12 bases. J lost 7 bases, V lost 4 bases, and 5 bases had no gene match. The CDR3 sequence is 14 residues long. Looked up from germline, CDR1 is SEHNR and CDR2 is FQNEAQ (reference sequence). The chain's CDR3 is CASSSGTSGWEQYF. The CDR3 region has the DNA TGTGCCAGCAGCTCCGGGACTAGCGGGTGGGAGCAGTACTTC.

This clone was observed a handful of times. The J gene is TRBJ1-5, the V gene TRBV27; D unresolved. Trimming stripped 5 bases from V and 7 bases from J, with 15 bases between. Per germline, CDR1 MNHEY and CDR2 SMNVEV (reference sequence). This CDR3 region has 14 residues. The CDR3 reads CASSPTTAEQPQHF. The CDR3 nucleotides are TGTGCCAGCAGTCCAACCACAGCGGAGCAGCCCCAGCATTTT.

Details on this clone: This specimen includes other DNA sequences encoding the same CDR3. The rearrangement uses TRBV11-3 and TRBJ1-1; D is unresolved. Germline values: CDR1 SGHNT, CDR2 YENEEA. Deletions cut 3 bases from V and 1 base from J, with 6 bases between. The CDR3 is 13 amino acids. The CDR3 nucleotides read TGTGCCAGCAGCTTGGGAGGGAACACTGAAGCTTTCTTT. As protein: CASSLGGNTEAFF.

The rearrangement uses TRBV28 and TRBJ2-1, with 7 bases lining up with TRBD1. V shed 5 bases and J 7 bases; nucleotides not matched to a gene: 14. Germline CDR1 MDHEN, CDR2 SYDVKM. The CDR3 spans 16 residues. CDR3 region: CASSLQRGQTGNEQFF. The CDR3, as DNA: TGTGCCAGCAGTCTCCAGAGGGGACAGACCGGAAATGAGCAGTTCTTC.

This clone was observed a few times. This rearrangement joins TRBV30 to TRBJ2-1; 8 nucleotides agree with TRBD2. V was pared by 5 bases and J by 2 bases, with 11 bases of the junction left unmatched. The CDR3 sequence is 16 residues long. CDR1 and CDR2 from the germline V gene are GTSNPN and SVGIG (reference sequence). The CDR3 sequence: CAWVPSGREAYNEQFF. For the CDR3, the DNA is TGTGCCTGGGTGCCCTCGGGGCGGGAGGCCTACAATGAGCAGTTCTTC.

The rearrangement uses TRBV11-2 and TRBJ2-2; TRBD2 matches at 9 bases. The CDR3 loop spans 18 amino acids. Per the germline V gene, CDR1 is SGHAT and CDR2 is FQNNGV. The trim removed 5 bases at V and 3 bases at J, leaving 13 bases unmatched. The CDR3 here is CASSPVLKLAGYTGELFF. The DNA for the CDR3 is TGTGCCAGCAGCCCTGTTTTAAAGCTAGCGGGATACACCGGGGAGCTGTTTTTT.

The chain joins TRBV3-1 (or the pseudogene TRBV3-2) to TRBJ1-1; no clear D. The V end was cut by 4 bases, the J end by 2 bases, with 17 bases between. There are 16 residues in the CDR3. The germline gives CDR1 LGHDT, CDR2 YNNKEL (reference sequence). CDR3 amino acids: CASSRPFVVPNTEAFF. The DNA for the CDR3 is TGTGCCAGCAGCCGGCCTTTTGTTGTACCTAACACTGAAGCTTTCTTT.

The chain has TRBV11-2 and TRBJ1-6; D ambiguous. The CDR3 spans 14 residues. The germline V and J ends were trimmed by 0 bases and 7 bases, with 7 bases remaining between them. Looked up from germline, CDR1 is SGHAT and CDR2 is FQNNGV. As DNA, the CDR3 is TGTGCCAGCAGCTTAGACAGTGTAAATTCACCCCTCCACTTT. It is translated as CASSLDSVNSPLHF.